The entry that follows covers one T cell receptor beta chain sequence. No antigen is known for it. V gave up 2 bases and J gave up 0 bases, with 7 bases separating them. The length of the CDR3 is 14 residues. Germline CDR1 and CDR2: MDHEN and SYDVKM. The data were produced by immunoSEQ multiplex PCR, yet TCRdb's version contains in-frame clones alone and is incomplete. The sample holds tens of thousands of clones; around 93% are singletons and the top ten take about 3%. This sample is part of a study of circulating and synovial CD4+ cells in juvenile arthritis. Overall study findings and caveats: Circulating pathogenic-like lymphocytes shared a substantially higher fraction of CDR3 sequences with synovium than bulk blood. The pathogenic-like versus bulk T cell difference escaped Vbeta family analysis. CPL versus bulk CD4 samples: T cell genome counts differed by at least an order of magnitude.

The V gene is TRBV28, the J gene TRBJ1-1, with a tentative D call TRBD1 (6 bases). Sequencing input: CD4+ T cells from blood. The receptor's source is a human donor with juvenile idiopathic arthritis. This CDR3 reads CASSLQGMNTEAFF. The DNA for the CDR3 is TGTGCCAGCAGTTTACAGGGGATGAACACTGAAGCTTTCTTT. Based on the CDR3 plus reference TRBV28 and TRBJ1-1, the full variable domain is DVKVTQSSRYLVKRTGEKVFLECVQDMDHENMFWYRQDPGLGLRLIYFSYDVKMKEKGDIPEGYSVSREKKERFSLILESASTNQTSMYLCASSLQGMNTEAFFGQGTRLTVV.